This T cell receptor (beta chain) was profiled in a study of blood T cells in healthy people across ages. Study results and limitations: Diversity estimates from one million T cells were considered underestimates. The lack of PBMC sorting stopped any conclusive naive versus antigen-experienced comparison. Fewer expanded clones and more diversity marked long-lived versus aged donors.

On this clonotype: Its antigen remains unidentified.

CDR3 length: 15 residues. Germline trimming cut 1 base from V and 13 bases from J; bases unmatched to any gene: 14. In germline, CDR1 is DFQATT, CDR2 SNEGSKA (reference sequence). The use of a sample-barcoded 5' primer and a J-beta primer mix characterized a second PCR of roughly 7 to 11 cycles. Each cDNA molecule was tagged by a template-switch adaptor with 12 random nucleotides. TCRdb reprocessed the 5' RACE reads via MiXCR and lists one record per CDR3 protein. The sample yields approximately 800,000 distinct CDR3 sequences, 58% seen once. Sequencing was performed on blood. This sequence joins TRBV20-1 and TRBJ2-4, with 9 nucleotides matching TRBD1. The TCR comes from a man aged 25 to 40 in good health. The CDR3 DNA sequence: TGCAGTGCTAGAGTCCCAGGGACAGGGAGAGGAGAGCAGTACTTC. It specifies CSARVPGTGRGEQYF.